This T cell receptor beta chain was identified during a study of identical twins. Germline-derived CDR1 and CDR2 are DFQATT and SNEGSKA (reference sequence). Trimming left V 3 bases short and J 5 bases short, with 19 bases between. This CDR3 comprises 15 residues. In TCRdb, the 5' RACE reads were re-called with MiXCR into one record per CDR3 protein. The sample records about 570,000 distinct CDR3 sequences, roughly 9.9% being singletons. In addition, the sample was reused for a study of yellow fever vaccine responses in identical twins.

The V call is TRBV20-1, the J call TRBJ2-5; D is possibly TRBD1 or TRBD2 (5 bases each). This clonotype was sampled from a woman aged 18-35 years in good health. The specimen sequenced was PBMCs. The CDR3, as DNA: TGCAGTGCTAGTCACTCCGAGGGGCGCGGGGAGACCCAGTACTTC. This codes for CSASHSEGRGETQYF.